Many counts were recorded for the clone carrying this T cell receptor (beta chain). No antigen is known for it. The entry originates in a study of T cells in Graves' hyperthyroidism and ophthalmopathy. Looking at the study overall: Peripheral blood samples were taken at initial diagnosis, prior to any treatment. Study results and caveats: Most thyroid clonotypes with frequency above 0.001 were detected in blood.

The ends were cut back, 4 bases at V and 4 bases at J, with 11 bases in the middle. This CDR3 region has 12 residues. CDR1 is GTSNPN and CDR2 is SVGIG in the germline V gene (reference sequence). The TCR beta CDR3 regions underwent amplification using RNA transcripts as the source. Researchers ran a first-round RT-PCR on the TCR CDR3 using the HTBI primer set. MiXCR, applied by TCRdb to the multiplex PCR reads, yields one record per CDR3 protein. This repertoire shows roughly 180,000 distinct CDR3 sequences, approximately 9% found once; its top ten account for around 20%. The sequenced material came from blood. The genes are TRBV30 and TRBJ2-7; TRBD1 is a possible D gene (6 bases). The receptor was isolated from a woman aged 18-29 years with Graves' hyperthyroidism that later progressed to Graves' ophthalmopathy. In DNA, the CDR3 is TGTGCCTGGAATGATGGACAGTACGAGCAGTACTTC. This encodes CAWNDGQYEQYF.